The 22 T cell receptor beta chains reported below all come from one sample, sequenced in a study of blood T cell repertoires in COVID-19. The table came from immunoSEQ multiplex PCR; TCRdb's copy has only in-frame clones and leaves some out. The data hold about 150,000 clones, with approximately 86% observed a single time. The specimen was peripheral blood. The source of these receptors is a woman between 35 and 50 years old with active or convalescent COVID-19.

The chain employs TRBV4-1 and TRBJ1-4; 7 bases are a match to TRBD1. This CDR3 is 17 amino acids long. Germline trimming cut 0 bases from V and 4 bases from J; bases unmatched to any gene: 8. The V gene's germline CDR1 is MGHRA and CDR2 YSYEKL. The CDR3 reads CASSQDLGQANNEKLFF. CDR3 nucleotides: TGCGCCAGCAGCCAAGATCTTGGACAGGCCAATAATGAAAAACTGTTTTTT.

This chain uses TRBV24-1 with TRBJ1-6; D not resolved. The germline V and J ends were trimmed by 3 bases and 5 bases, with 10 bases remaining between them. Germline V lookup: CDR1 KGHDR, CDR2 SFDVKD. The CDR3 spans 15 residues. The chain's CDR3 is CATSDGLHDNSPLHF. CDR3 coding DNA: TGTGCCACCAGTGATGGGCTGCATGATAATTCACCCCTCCACTTT.

This sequence joins TRBV14 and TRBJ1-6; D call uncertain. CDR3 length: 16 residues. V shed 1 base and J shed 6 bases, with 13 bases lying between them. The V gene's germline CDR1 is SGHDN and CDR2 FVKESK. The CDR3 nucleotides are TGTGCCAGCAGCCAAGGTCTCAGATCGATTAATTCACCCCTCCACTTT. Translation: CASSQGLRSINSPLHF.

The chain combines TRBV5-1 with TRBJ1-1; D is perhaps TRBD1 (6 bases). Germline V gene lookup returns CDR1 SGHRS and CDR2 YFSETQ. V dropped 4 bases and J dropped 1 base, with 17 bases sitting between them. This CDR3 spans 16 amino acids. CDR3: CASSPMGAMGNTEAFF. DNA of the CDR3: TGCGCCAGCAGCCCGATGGGGGCGATGGGGAACACTGAAGCTTTCTTT.

The chain is built from TRBV6-2 or TRBV6-3 and TRBJ1-5, with no clear D. The ends were cut back, 2 bases at V and 0 bases at J, with 8 bases in the middle. Germline V CDR1 and CDR2: MNHEY, SVGEGT. The CDR3 extends over 15 amino acids. DNA of the CDR3: TGTGCCAGCAGTTACGGAGGGTATAGCAATCAGCCCCAGCATTTT. It translates to CASSYGGYSNQPQHF.

This clone was counted only a few times. The J gene is TRBJ1-1, the V gene TRBV28; the match to TRBD1 covers 8 bases. Losses at the gene ends were 8 bases for V and 0 bases for J; bases not matched to a gene: 14. The germline CDR1 and CDR2 sequences are MDHEN and SYDVKM. This CDR3 region has 17 residues. CDR3 nucleotides: TGTGCCAGCCTCACGTTCGGACAGGGCCTCCTGAACACTGAAGCTTTCTTT. Protein: CASLTFGQGLLNTEAFF.

The CDR3 bases are TGTGCCAGTAGTGGGGGGACGGACTGGAACCCCTACGAGCAGTACTTC. It yields the protein CASSGGTDWNPYEQYF. This rearrangement joins TRBV19 to TRBJ2-7, with D possibly being TRBD2 (6 bases). Germline lookup yields CDR1 LNHDA and CDR2 SQIVND (reference sequence). Trimming removed 5 bases from V and 2 bases from J, with 19 bases in between. The CDR3 extends over 16 amino acids.

J is TRBJ2-4 and V is TRBV15; weak D call: TRBD2 (5 bases). V was cut by 3 bases and J by 0 bases, with 9 bases left in between. Per germline, CDR1 LNHNV and CDR2 YYDKDF (reference sequence). The CDR3 runs 15 residues. The CDR3 DNA is TGTGCCACCAGCAGGAAGAGCGGAGCCAAAAACATTCAGTACTTC. It yields the protein CATSRKSGAKNIQYF.

The CDR3 DNA reads as TGTGCCAGCAGACAAGGACAGGGTAACACTGAAGCTTTCTTT. Translating it yields CASRQGQGNTEAFF. The chain recombines TRBV6-4 with TRBJ1-1, with 8 bases that match TRBD1. Trimming took 6 bases from V and 2 from J; bases not matched to a gene: 5. Germline loops: CDR1 MRHNA, CDR2 SNTAGT. The CDR3 sequence is 14 residues long.

The CDR3 loop is CSVRTGSGVGYGYTF. The CDR3 bases are TGCAGCGTTCGGACAGGTTCGGGAGTGGGCTATGGCTACACCTTC. This chain joins TRBV29-1 and TRBJ1-2, with 7 bases matching TRBD1. The V gene end was trimmed by 5 bases and the J gene end by 4 bases; junction bases not matched to a gene: 13. From germline, CDR1 is SQVTM and CDR2 ANQGSEA. CDR3 size: 15 residues.

V and J are TRBV28 and TRBJ1-4; tentatively, D is TRBD1 (6 bases). The germline CDR1 and CDR2 sequences are MDHEN and SYDVKM. The germline V and J ends were trimmed by 7 bases and 10 bases, with 19 bases remaining between them. CDR3 length: 14 residues. This CDR3 reads CASIISGGQGKLFF. DNA of the CDR3: TGTGCCAGCATCATATCGGGGGGCCAAGGAAAACTGTTTTTT.

The V and J genes are TRBV9 and TRBJ2-2, with 7 bases lining up with TRBD1. CDR1 is SGDLS, CDR2 YYNGEE, per germline. Germline trimming cut 3 bases from V and 7 bases from J; bases unmatched to any gene: 6. The CDR3 totals 14 residues. The CDR3 region has the DNA TGTGCCAGCAGCGGACAGGGTTCTTACGGGGAGCTGTTTTTT. Protein sequence: CASSGQGSYGELFF.

The J gene is TRBJ1-2, the V gene TRBV6-2 or TRBV6-3; no clear D. Deletions cut 2 bases from V and 12 bases from J, with 13 bases between. This CDR3 has 12 amino acids. CDR1 is MNHEY, CDR2 SVGEGT, per germline. The CDR3 DNA reads TGTGCCAGCAGTTACCGTCAACGGGGTGACACCTTC. Its protein product is CASSYRQRGDTF.

The chain links TRBV9 to TRBJ1-4, with D possibly matching TRBD1 (5 bases). Germline lookup yields CDR1 SGDLS and CDR2 YYNGEE. Trimming removed 3 bases from V and 8 bases from J, with 5 bases in between. The CDR3 is made up of 11 amino acids. CDR3 nucleotides: TGTGCCAGCAGCGAGGGGGAAAAACTGTTTTTT. Encoded protein: CASSEGEKLFF.

This sequence joins TRBV7-6 and TRBJ1-5; 7 bases are a match to TRBD1. The CDR3 sequence is 15 residues long. Germline trimming cut 6 bases from V and 6 bases from J; bases unmatched to any gene: 11. Looked up from germline, CDR1 is SGHVS and CDR2 is FNYEAQ. The CDR3, as DNA: TGTGCCAGCAGTCGGGCCGACAGGGTGGGTCAGCCCCAGCATTTT. Its protein is CASSRADRVGQPQHF.

This sequence joins TRBV2 and TRBJ1-1, with D perhaps TRBD1 (6 bases). Germline assignment: CDR1 SNHLY and CDR2 FYNNEI. V lost 9 bases and J 1 base, leaving 12 bases between the germline ends. The CDR3 covers 13 residues. CDR3 nucleotides: TGTGCCAGTGCAGGGGTGGGGAACACTGAAGCTTTCTTT. Protein sequence: CASAGVGNTEAFF.

This clone was recorded once. V gene TRBV30 combines with J gene TRBJ1-3, with D possibly being TRBD1 (5 bases). V was clipped by 6 bases and J by 0 bases, with 15 bases between them. The CDR3 runs to 15 residues. Germline CDR1 and CDR2: GTSNPN and SVGIG (reference sequence). The chain's CDR3 is CACNQGGDSGNTIYF. Written as DNA, the CDR3 is TGTGCCTGCAATCAGGGAGGGGACTCTGGAAACACCATATATTTT. Combining the CDR3 with reference TRBV30 and TRBJ1-3 gives the whole variable domain SQTIHQWPATLVQPVGSPLSLECTVEGTSNPNLYWYRQAAGRGLQLLFYSVGIGQISSEVPQNLSASRPQDRQFILSSKKLLLSDSGFYLCACNQGGDSGNTIYFGEGSWLTVV.

The chain employs TRBV7-9 and TRBJ2-3, with 14 bases lining up with TRBD2. V lost 4 bases to trimming and J lost 5 bases; unmatched junction nucleotides: 5. This CDR3 contains 16 residues. Germline V gene data show CDR1 as SEHNR and CDR2 as FQNEAQ (reference sequence). Written as DNA, the CDR3 is TGTGCCAGCAGCTCCCGGACTAGCGGGAGGCAAGATACGCAGTATTTT. Encoded protein: CASSSRTSGRQDTQYF. Based on the CDR3 plus reference TRBV7-9 and TRBJ2-3, the full variable domain is DTGVSQNPRHKITKRGQNVTFRCDPISEHNRLYWYRQTLGQGPEFLTYFQNEAQLEKSRLLSDRFSAERPKGSFSTLEIQRTEQGDSAMYLCASSSRTSGRQDTQYFGPGTRLTVL.

The gene calls are TRBV19 and TRBJ1-6; 8 nucleotides agree with TRBD1. The CDR3 runs 16 residues. From germline, CDR1 is LNHDA and CDR2 SQIVND (reference sequence). With V trimmed by 4 bases and J by 7 bases, 9 bases remained unmatched. CDR3 sequence reads: CASSTRTGWDNSPLHF. The CDR3 DNA is TGTGCCAGTAGTACAAGGACAGGGTGGGACAATTCACCCCTCCACTTT.

The chain couples TRBV28 to TRBJ1-2; 7 bases fit TRBD1. CDR1 is MDHEN and CDR2 is SYDVKM in the germline V gene. J gave up 6 bases and V 4 bases, and 5 bases lay outside the gene matches. The CDR3 spans 13 residues. The CDR3 nucleotides are TGTGCCAGCAGTTCCCTCGACAGGGATGGCTACACCTTC. Encoded protein: CASSSLDRDGYTF.

This chain connects TRBV5-1 to TRBJ1-2; D is uncertain. The germline CDR1 and CDR2 sequences are SGHRS and YFSETQ. The CDR3 consists of 13 residues. Trimming removed 0 bases at V and 0 bases at J, with 3 bases between. The CDR3 spells CASSLVTNYGYTF. The CDR3 DNA is TGCGCCAGCAGCTTGGTTACTAACTATGGCTACACCTTC.

The chain is built from TRBV9 and TRBJ2-7, with D perhaps TRBD2 (5 bases). The CDR3 covers 13 residues. The germline V gene encodes CDR1 SGDLS and CDR2 YYNGEE. Trimming shortened V by 0 bases and J by 7 bases, and 11 bases separated the two germline ends. In DNA, the CDR3 is TGTGCCAGCAGCGTAGGGTCCTCGGGGGAGCAGTACTTC. Translated, it gives CASSVGSSGEQYF. The full variable domain, in which reference TRBV9 and TRBJ2-7 provide the parts outside the CDR3, is DSGVTQTPKHLITATGQRVTLRCSPRSGDLSVYWYQQSLDQGLQFLIQYYNGEERAKGNILERFSAQQFPDLHSELNLSSLELGDSALYFCASSVGSSGEQYFGPGTRLTVT.